This T cell receptor (beta chain) was identified during a study of T cell repertoires in cytomegalovirus infection (dated by TCRdb to about 2019). Regarding the complete study: Recently identified HLA-C-restricted CMV epitopes, whose presentation resists viral immunomodulation, were targeted by peptide stimulations together with well-studied HLA-B-restricted epitopes. Donor HLA type was relevant to the analysis, as public TCR beta signatures indicated carriage of CMV infection together with the matching HLA type.

The sample's treatment or condition label, decoded: in vitro stimulation with specific CMV peptide epitopes to enrich CMV-specific T cells. On the study overall, not on this receptor specifically: Carriers of CMV infection plus the relevant HLA type were discriminated by the cumulative frequency of public TCR beta family members in the study cohort and in an independent roughly 400-donor cohort. The ex vivo response was dominated by HLA-C-restricted CMV-specific TCR beta clonotypes, and the single most frequent clonotype in two of eight donors was supplied by these HLA-C-restricted clonotypes.

As regards this clonotype: Its antigen is still unknown. Per-base qualities were not stored, and no clone one base away is much larger.

Sequencing relied on an Illumina HiSeq 1500. TCRdb redid the processing of the public reads, applying fastp at Q25 and MiXCR, and retained in-frame beta chains. Rows with a matching CDR3 protein are joined into one entry that keeps the most common DNA and genes. The sample table lists 570,000 or so distinct CDR3 sequences, almost 40% of them with a count of one. Around 50% of the sample comes from the top ten. As encoded in the germline V gene (reference sequence), CDR1 is SGHKS while CDR2 is YYEKEE. The junction carries 16 bases between V and J, which are trimmed by 0 bases and 5 bases respectively. From its cysteine to its phenylalanine, the CDR3 spans 16 amino acids. CDR3 DNA only is kept here, 48 bases in frame from base 1.

The rearranged segments are TRBV5-5 and TRBJ2-3, and TRBD1 may be the D gene, going by 8 matching bases. Specimen: cultured PBMCs, collected from culture after CMV antigen stimulation. This sequence was found in a human donor in good health (CMV status not recorded). Some clones in this sample may be carry-over from other donors' samples. The sequence in DNA is TGTGCCAGCAGCTTGGAAAGCGGGACAGGTGAAGATACGCAGTATTTT. Translated, it gives CASSLESGTGEDTQYF.